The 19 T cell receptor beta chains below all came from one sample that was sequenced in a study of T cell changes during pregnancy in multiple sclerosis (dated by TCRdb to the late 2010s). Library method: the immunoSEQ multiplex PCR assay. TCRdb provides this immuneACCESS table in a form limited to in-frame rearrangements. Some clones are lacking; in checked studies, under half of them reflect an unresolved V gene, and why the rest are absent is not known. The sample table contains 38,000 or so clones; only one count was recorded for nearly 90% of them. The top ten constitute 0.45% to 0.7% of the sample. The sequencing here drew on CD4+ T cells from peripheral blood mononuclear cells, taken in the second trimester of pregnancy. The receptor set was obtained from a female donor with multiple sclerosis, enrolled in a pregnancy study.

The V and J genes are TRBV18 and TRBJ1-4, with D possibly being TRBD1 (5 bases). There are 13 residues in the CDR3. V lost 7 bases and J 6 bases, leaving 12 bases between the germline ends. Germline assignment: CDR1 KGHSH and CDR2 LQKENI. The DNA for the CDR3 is TGTGCCAGCTGCCAGGGATCGGATGAAAAACTGTTTTTT. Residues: CASCQGSDEKLFF.

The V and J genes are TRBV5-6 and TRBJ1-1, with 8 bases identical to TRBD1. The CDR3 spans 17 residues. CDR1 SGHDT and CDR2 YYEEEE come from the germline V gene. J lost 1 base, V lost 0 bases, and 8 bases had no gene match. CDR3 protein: CASSLAIQGAGNTEAFF. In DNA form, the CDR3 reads TGTGCCAGCAGCTTGGCCATCCAGGGGGCAGGGAACACTGAAGCTTTCTTT.

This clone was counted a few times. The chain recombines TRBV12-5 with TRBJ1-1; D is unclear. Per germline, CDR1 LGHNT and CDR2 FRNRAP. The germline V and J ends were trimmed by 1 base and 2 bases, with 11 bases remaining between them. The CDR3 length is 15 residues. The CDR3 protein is CASGLGLAGNTEAFF. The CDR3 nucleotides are TGTGCTAGTGGTTTGGGGCTTGCGGGCAACACTGAAGCTTTCTTT. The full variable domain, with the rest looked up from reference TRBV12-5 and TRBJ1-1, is DARVTQTPRHKVTEMGQEVTMRCQPILGHNTVFWYRQTMMQGLELLAYFRNRAPLDDSGMPKDRFSAEMPDATLATLKIQPSEPRDSAVYFCASGLGLAGNTEAFFGQGTRLTVV.

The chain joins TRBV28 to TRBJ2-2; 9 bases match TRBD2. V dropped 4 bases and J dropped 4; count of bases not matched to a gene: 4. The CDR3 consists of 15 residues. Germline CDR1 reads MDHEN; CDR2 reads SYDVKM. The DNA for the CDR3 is TGTGCCAGCAGTTCTAGCGGGATGGGCACCGGGGAGCTGTTTTTT. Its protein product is CASSSSGMGTGELFF.

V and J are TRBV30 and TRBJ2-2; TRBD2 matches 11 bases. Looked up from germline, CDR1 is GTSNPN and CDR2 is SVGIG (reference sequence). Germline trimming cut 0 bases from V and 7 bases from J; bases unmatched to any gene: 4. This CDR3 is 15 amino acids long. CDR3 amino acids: CAWSVLAGASGELFF. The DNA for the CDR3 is TGTGCCTGGAGTGTACTAGCGGGAGCTAGCGGGGAGCTGTTTTTT.

The CDR3 DNA follows: TGTGCCAGCAGCTACAGAAGCAACTTAGCGGGAGGCTACGAGCAGTACTTC. Translation gives CASSYRSNLAGGYEQYF. The V call is TRBV13, the J call TRBJ2-7; TRBD2 matches 10 bases. The germline gives CDR1 PRHDT, CDR2 FYEKMQ (reference sequence). The CDR3 sequence is 17 residues long. Unmatched junction bases numbered 12, after V lost 4 bases and J lost 3 bases.

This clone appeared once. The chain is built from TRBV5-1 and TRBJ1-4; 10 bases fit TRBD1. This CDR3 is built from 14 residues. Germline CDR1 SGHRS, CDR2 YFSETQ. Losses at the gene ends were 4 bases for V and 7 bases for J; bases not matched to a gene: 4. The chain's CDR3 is CASSPGQGVEKLFF. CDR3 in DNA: TGCGCCAGCAGCCCAGGACAGGGGGTTGAAAAACTGTTTTTT.

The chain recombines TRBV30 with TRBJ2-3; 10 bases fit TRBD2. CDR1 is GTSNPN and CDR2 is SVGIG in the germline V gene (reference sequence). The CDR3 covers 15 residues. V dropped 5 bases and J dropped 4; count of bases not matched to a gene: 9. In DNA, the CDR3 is TGTGCCTGGGGATTTCTAGCGGGAGTATCAGATACGCAGTATTTT. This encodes CAWGFLAGVSDTQYF. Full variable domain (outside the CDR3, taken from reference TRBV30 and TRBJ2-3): SQTIHQWPATLVQPVGSPLSLECTVEGTSNPNLYWYRQAAGRGLQLLFYSVGIGQISSEVPQNLSASRPQDRQFILSSKKLLLSDSGFYLCAWGFLAGVSDTQYFGPGTRLTVL.

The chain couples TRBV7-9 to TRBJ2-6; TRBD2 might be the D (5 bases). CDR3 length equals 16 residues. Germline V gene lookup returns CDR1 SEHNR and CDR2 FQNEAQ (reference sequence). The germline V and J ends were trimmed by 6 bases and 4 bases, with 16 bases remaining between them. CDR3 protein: CASSRTTRAGANVLTF. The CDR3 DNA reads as TGTGCCAGCAGTAGAACCACTAGAGCCGGGGCCAACGTCCTGACTTTC.

The CDR3 bases are TGCGCCAGCAGGACAGGCCTAAGCTCTGGGGCCAACGTCCTGACTTTC. The encoded protein is CASRTGLSSGANVLTF. V is TRBV5-1 and J is TRBJ2-6; a possible D gene is TRBD1 (6 bases). Germline V lookup: CDR1 SGHRS, CDR2 YFSETQ. The CDR3 has 16 residues. The germline V and J ends were trimmed by 5 bases and 0 bases, with 12 bases remaining between them. Looking up the rest from reference TRBV5-1 and TRBJ2-6 gives the full variable domain: KAGVTQTPRYLIKTRGQQVTLSCSPISGHRSVSWYQQTPGQGLQFLFEYFSETQRNKGNFPGRFSGRQFSNSRSEMNVSTLELGDSALYLCASRTGLSSGANVLTFGAGSRLTVL.

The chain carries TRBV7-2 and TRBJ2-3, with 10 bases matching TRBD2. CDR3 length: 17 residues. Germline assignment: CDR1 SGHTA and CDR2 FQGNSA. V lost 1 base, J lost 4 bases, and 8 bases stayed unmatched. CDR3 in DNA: TGTGCCAGCAGCTTAGTTGGGGTAGCGGGAGGCCCAGATACGCAGTATTTT. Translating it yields CASSLVGVAGGPDTQYF.

The CDR3 sequence: CASSLGQGSGELFF. The CDR3 nucleotides are TGTGCCAGCAGCCTCGGACAGGGGTCCGGGGAGCTGTTTTTT. The rearrangement uses TRBV7-9 and TRBJ2-2, with 9 nucleotides matching TRBD1. CDR3 length equals 14 residues. V lost 5 bases to trimming and J lost 6 bases; unmatched junction nucleotides: 4. Germline lookup yields CDR1 SEHNR and CDR2 FQNEAQ (reference sequence).

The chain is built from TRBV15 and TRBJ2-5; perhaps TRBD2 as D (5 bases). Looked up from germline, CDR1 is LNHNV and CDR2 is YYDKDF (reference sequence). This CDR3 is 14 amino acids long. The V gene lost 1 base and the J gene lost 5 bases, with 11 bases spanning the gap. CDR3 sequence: CATSRAAGEETQYF. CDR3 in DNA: TGTGCCACCAGCAGAGCGGCTGGGGAGGAGACCCAGTACTTC.

CDR3 region: CASSSRTGGRDEQFF. In DNA form, the CDR3 reads TGTGCCAGCAGCTCCCGGACAGGGGGCAGGGATGAGCAGTTCTTC. The chain recombines TRBV7-3 with TRBJ2-1, with TRBD1 matching over 11 bases. Germline V gene lookup returns CDR1 SGHTA and CDR2 FQGTGA. The length of the CDR3 is 15 residues. J lost 8 bases, V lost 4 bases, and 7 bases had no gene match.

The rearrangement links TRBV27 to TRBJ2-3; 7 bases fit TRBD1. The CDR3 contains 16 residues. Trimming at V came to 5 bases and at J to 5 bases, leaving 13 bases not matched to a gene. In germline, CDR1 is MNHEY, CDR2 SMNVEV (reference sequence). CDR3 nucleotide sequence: TGTGCCAGCAGTATTACCGGGACAGTCGATGTAGATACGCAGTATTTT. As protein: CASSITGTVDVDTQYF.

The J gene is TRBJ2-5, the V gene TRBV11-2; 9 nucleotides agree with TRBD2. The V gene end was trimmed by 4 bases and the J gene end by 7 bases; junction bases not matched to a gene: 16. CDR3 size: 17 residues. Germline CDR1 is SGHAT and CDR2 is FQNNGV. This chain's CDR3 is CASSSRLLAGGGGTQYF. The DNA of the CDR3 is TGTGCCAGCAGCTCTCGGCTACTAGCGGGTGGAGGGGGGACCCAGTACTTC. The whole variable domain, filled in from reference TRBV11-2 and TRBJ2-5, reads EAGVAQSPRYKIIEKRQSVAFWCNPISGHATLYWYQQILGQGPKLLIQFQNNGVVDDSQLPKDRFSAERLKGVDSTLKIQPAKLEDSAVYLCASSSRLLAGGGGTQYFGPGTRLLVL.

CDR3 DNA: TGTGCCAGCAGCTCCCCCGGCCCCTTAAGGGGCGGTGGCTACACCTTC. Its protein is CASSSPGPLRGGGYTF. This chain links TRBV5-5 with TRBJ1-2; tentative D call: TRBD1 (5 bases). The CDR3 runs to 16 residues. The germline V and J ends were trimmed by 3 bases and 7 bases, with 22 bases remaining between them. Germline V gives CDR1 SGHKS, CDR2 YYEKEE (reference sequence).

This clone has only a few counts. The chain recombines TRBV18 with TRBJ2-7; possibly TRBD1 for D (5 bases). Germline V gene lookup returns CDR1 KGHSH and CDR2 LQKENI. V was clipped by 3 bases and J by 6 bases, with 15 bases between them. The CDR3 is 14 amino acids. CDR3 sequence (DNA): TGTGCCAGCTCACCTCAGGGTTTTACACGCGAGCAGTACTTC. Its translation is CASSPQGFTREQYF.

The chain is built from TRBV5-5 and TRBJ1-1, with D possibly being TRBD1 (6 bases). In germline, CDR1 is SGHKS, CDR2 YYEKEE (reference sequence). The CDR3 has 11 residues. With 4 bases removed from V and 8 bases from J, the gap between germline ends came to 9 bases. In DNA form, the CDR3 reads TGTGCCAGCAGCAACAGGGTAGAAGCTTTCTTT. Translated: CASSNRVEAFF. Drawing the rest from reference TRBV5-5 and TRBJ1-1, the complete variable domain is DAGVTQSPTHLIKTRGQQVTLRCSPISGHKSVSWYQQVLGQGPQFIFQYYEKEERGRGNFPDRFSARQFPNYSSELNVNALLLGDSALYLCASSNRVEAFFGQGTRLTVV.